This passage covers 20 T cell receptor beta chains from one sample sequenced in a study of spatial heterogeneity in lung cancer. MiXCR, applied by TCRdb to the 5' RACE reads, yields one record per CDR3 protein. The sample includes about 87,000 distinct CDR3 sequences, roughly a fifth of them seen just once. Time point here: blood at routine non-recurrence follow-up after resection. The sequencing here drew on PBMCs, taken at follow-up. These receptors originate from a male donor with early-stage non-small cell lung cancer.

This clonotype was picked up a small number of times. The V and J genes are TRBV5-1 and TRBJ1-3, with D unclear. With 2 bases removed from V and 0 bases from J, the gap between germline ends came to 6 bases. Germline V gene lookup returns CDR1 SGHRS and CDR2 YFSETQ. The CDR3 is 14 amino acids. CDR3 sequence reads: CASSFGPSGNTIYF. The CDR3 bases are TGCGCCAGCAGCTTTGGCCCCTCTGGAAACACCATATATTTT.

The rearrangement joins TRBV6-1 to TRBJ2-7, with D unresolved. Germline V gene data show CDR1 as MNHNS and CDR2 as SASEGT. CDR3 length equals 16 residues. The V end was cut by 2 bases, the J end by 3 bases, with 17 bases between. In DNA, the CDR3 is TGTGCCAGCAGTGAAAGATCCATGGCTAGAAGCTACGAGCAGTACGTC. Protein sequence: CASSERSMARSYEQYV.

V gene TRBV27 combines with J gene TRBJ1-4; TRBD1 matches at 9 bases. Germline CDR1 MNHEY, CDR2 SMNVEV (reference sequence). This CDR3 comprises 15 residues. The ends lost 3 bases at V and 7 bases at J; junction bases unmatched: 6. The CDR3 protein is CASSLRVGQGEKLFF. CDR3 in DNA: TGTGCCAGCAGTTTGAGAGTGGGACAGGGTGAAAAACTGTTTTTT.

The table lists this clonotype with a few counts. In DNA, the CDR3 is TGTGCCTGGAGTATGGACGCGAACACCGGGGAGCTGTTTTTT. Translating gives CAWSMDANTGELFF. The chain uses TRBV30 and TRBJ2-2, with unresolved D. Trimming stripped 2 bases from V and 0 bases from J, with 7 bases between. The CDR3 has 14 amino acids. Germline V gene lookup returns CDR1 GTSNPN and CDR2 SVGIG (reference sequence).

CDR3 amino acids: CATSGPGLAGVEQYF. In nucleotides, the CDR3 is TGTGCCACCAGCGGTCCGGGACTAGCGGGAGTCGAGCAGTACTTC. The chain employs TRBV15 and TRBJ2-7; 14 positions match TRBD2. Germline CDR1 is LNHNV and CDR2 is YYDKDF (reference sequence). With V trimmed by 5 bases and J by 6 bases, 6 bases remained unmatched. The CDR3 totals 15 residues.

The rearrangement joins TRBV6-5 to TRBJ1-1, with D uncertain. Germline CDR1 reads MNHEY; CDR2 reads SVGAGI. This CDR3 has 16 residues. V lost 5 bases and J lost 0, with 16 bases in between. DNA for the CDR3: TGTGCCAGCAGTAAAACCCTTTTGGCAATGAACACTGAAGCTTTCTTT. Translated, it gives CASSKTLLAMNTEAFF.

This clonotype was recorded a few times. The CDR3 nucleotides are TGCAGTGCTAGGCCCCTCTTACGATACAATGAGCAGTTCTTC. Its translation: CSARPLLRYNEQFF. The chain uses TRBV20-1 and TRBJ2-1; D gene unclear. The V gene's germline CDR1 is DFQATT and CDR2 SNEGSKA (reference sequence). V lost 3 bases and J lost 4, with 13 bases in between. This CDR3 region has 14 residues.

V gene TRBV6-1 combines with J gene TRBJ2-1, with 11 bases matching TRBD2. The V gene's germline CDR1 is MNHNS and CDR2 SASEGT. CDR3 length: 16 residues. Trimming took 2 bases from V and 3 from J; bases not matched to a gene: 3. DNA for the CDR3: TGTGCCAGCAGTGAAAGGACTAGCGGGTTCTACAATGAGCAGTTCTTC. As protein: CASSERTSGFYNEQFF.

This clonotype was seen only a few times. Without the conserved terminal phenylalanine or tryptophan, this CDR3 likely stems from a read error. No DNA is shown, since the ends of the CDR3 on it are uncertain; the CDR3 is the one TCRdb lists. This chain connects TRBV28 to TRBJ2-7; the table's D call, TRBD1, was not checked against the DNA. Germline CDR1 is MDHEN and CDR2 is SYDVKM. From its first to its last residue, the CDR3 has 11 amino acids. CDR3 in amino acids: CASSLVGGIGI.

This chain joins TRBV2 and TRBJ2-2; TRBD2 agrees at 7 bases. The CDR3 contains 13 residues. Losses at the gene ends were 8 bases for V and 7 bases for J; bases not matched to a gene: 7. Germline assignment: CDR1 SNHLY and CDR2 FYNNEI. The chain's CDR3 is CASQGGPVGELFF. The CDR3 DNA reads TGTGCCAGCCAGGGAGGGCCGGTCGGGGAGCTGTTTTTT.

There are a few counts of this clonotype. J is TRBJ2-7 and V is TRBV11-1; 11 bases agree with TRBD2. The CDR3 is 15 amino acids. Germline trimming cut 0 bases from V and 3 bases from J; bases unmatched to any gene: 1. Germline lookup yields CDR1 SGHAT and CDR2 FQDESV (reference sequence). CDR3 sequence: CASSLAGTSGYEQYF. The CDR3 bases are TGTGCCAGCAGCTTAGCCGGGACTAGCGGCTACGAGCAGTACTTC.

The chain recombines TRBV7-6 with TRBJ2-5, with 7 bases identical to TRBD2. V trimming: 1 base; J trimming: 3 bases; junction bases outside the gene matches: 8. Germline assignment: CDR1 SGHVS and CDR2 FNYEAQ. This CDR3 has 16 residues. CDR3 nucleotide sequence: TGTGCCAGCAGCTTAGATGGCGGGGGTTGGGAAGAGACCCAGTACTTC. Amino acids: CASSLDGGGWEETQYF.

The chain joins TRBV20-1 to TRBJ1-6; the D is unclear. Trimming stripped 0 bases from V and 2 bases from J, with 5 bases between. CDR1 DFQATT and CDR2 SNEGSKA come from the germline V gene (reference sequence). The CDR3 covers 14 residues. The CDR3 DNA reads as TGCAGTGCTAGAGATCCCACCTATAATTCACCCCTCCACTTT. Translating it yields CSARDPTYNSPLHF.

This clonotype was recorded a few times. The chain links TRBV10-3 to TRBJ2-7; D remains unclear. This CDR3 is built from 14 residues. Between the trimmed V and J ends, which lost 0 bases and 7 bases, there was a span of 13 bases. Germline V gene sequence: CDR1 ENHRY, CDR2 SYGVKD. CDR3 in DNA: TGTGCCATCAGTGAGTCGGATGAACAAGGAGAGCAGTACTTC. It codes for CAISESDEQGEQYF.

The gene calls are TRBV19 and TRBJ2-6, with D possibly TRBD1 on 6 matching bases. V gave up 4 bases and J gave up 2 bases, with 6 bases separating them. The CDR3 runs to 14 residues. The germline V gene encodes CDR1 LNHDA and CDR2 SQIVND (reference sequence). CDR3 protein: CASSTGAGANVLTF. CDR3 in DNA: TGTGCCAGTAGTACAGGGGCTGGGGCCAACGTCCTGACTTTC. Drawing the rest from reference TRBV19 and TRBJ2-6, the complete variable domain is DGGITQSPKYLFRKEGQNVTLSCEQNLNHDAMYWYRQDPGQGLRLIYYSQIVNDFQKGDIAEGYSVSREKKESFPLTVTSAQKNPTAFYLCASSTGAGANVLTFGAGSRLTVL.

This clonotype has just a few counts. The chain has TRBV6-1 and TRBJ2-3; 9 bases are a match to TRBD2. V was clipped by 1 base and J by 6 bases; unmatched bases: 5. CDR1 and CDR2 from the germline V gene are MNHNS and SASEGT. The CDR3 is 15 residues long. CDR3 nucleotides: TGTGCCAGCAGTGAAGGGGGCGGGAGGGCCGATACGCAGTATTTT. Protein sequence: CASSEGGGRADTQYF.

This clonotype was detected a few times. The genes are TRBV2 and TRBJ1-3; D remains ambiguous. The CDR3 length is 14 residues. V dropped 4 bases and J dropped 3 bases, with 10 bases sitting between them. Looked up from germline, CDR1 is SNHLY and CDR2 is FYNNEI. The CDR3 protein is CASSGGLGGNTIYF. CDR3 bases: TGTGCCAGCAGTGGGGGTCTAGGTGGAAACACCATATATTTT.

This chain connects TRBV7-2 to TRBJ2-1; 7 bases fit TRBD1. Germline V gene lookup returns CDR1 SGHTA and CDR2 FQGNSA. The CDR3 runs to 14 residues. V shed 5 bases, J shed 4 bases, and the junction held 5 bases outside the gene matches. The CDR3 protein is CASSGGQKYNEQFF. In DNA, the CDR3 is TGTGCCAGCAGCGGGGGACAGAAATACAATGAGCAGTTCTTC.

This clonotype was recorded a few times. This chain connects TRBV20-1 to TRBJ1-5; 7 positions match TRBD1. V shed 0 bases and J 8 bases; nucleotides not matched to a gene: 7. The CDR3 is 14 residues long. Germline CDR1 and CDR2: DFQATT and SNEGSKA (reference sequence). The CDR3 coding sequence is TGCAGTGCTAGAGATGCAGGGGGTTACGAGCCCCAGCATTTT. It translates to CSARDAGGYEPQHF.

This clonotype occurred a few times. The chain links TRBV15 to TRBJ2-6, with no clear D. V was cut by 0 bases and J by 0 bases, with 9 bases left in between. Germline-derived CDR1 and CDR2 are LNHNV and YYDKDF (reference sequence). The CDR3 length is 17 residues. As DNA, the CDR3 is TGTGCCACCAGCAGAGAATTGAGGATCTCTGGGGCCAACGTCCTGACTTTC. Translating gives CATSRELRISGANVLTF.